This entry lists 2 T cell receptor beta chains sequenced from one sample in a study of blood T cell repertoires in COVID-19. TCRdb keeps only in-frame clones here, not all; method: immunoSEQ multiplex PCR. The profile shows a few hundred thousand clones, about 85% of them singletons. The sample was peripheral blood. All receptors come from a woman under 30 with acute or convalescent COVID-19.

The gene calls are TRBV6-2 or TRBV6-3 and TRBJ1-1; D is unresolved. The CDR3 is made up of 15 amino acids. V was shortened by 4 bases and J by 1 base, with 13 bases between the two germline ends. CDR1 is MNHEY, CDR2 SVGEGT, per germline. CDR3 DNA: TGTGCCAGCAGTTCCTCCGGGATGGGGAACACTGAAGCTTTCTTT. Translated, it gives CASSSSGMGNTEAFF.

The chain has TRBV24-1 and TRBJ2-7, with 12 positions matching TRBD2. This CDR3 has 17 amino acids. CDR1 is KGHDR and CDR2 is SFDVKD in the germline V gene. With 2 bases clipped from V and 1 base from J, the junction kept 5 bases outside the gene matches. The CDR3 loop is CATSDSGLAGRSYEQYF. The CDR3 DNA is TGTGCCACCAGTGATTCGGGACTAGCGGGTAGATCCTACGAGCAGTACTTC.